A single sample gave rise to the 27 T cell receptor beta chains below, sequenced in a study of cytomegalovirus exposure and HLA in healthy donors. Repertoires were generated with immunoSEQ multiplex PCR, while TCRdb's copy carries only in-frame clones and drops some. The data hold 100,000 to 150,000 clones, with roughly 95% observed a single time. The specimen sequenced was PBMCs. These receptor sequences come from a man aged 18 to 35 in good health and CMV-seronegative.

The chain's CDR3 is CSGEQSLIGTDTQYF. CDR3 nucleotide sequence: TGCAGCGGGGAGCAGAGCCTTATAGGGACAGATACGCAGTATTTT. The rearrangement uses TRBV29-1 and TRBJ2-3, with D maybe TRBD2 (5 bases). The CDR3 runs 15 residues. The germline gives CDR1 SQVTM, CDR2 ANQGSEA. V was cut by 7 bases and J by 3 bases, with 20 bases left in between.

As for this clone: A read error may account for a junction end that differs from germline. The genes are TRBV7-2 and TRBJ2-5, with 12 bases matching TRBD2. The V gene's germline CDR1 is SGHTA and CDR2 FQGNSA. The CDR3 sequence is 16 residues long. In DNA form, the CDR3 reads TGTGCCAGCAGCTTAGGTCTAGCGGGAGGGCCCAGCCTTCTTAACTTC. It specifies CASSLGLAGGPSLLNF. Together with reference TRBV7-2 and TRBJ2-5, the CDR3 gives the full variable domain: GAGVSQSPSNKVTEKGKDVELRCDPISGHTALYWYRQSLGQGLEFLIYFQGNSAPDKSGLPSDRFSAERTGGSVSTLTIQRTQQEDSAVYLCASSLGLAGGPSLLNFGPGTRLLVL.

J is TRBJ2-5 and V is TRBV2; TRBD2 might be the D (6 bases). The V end lost 7 bases, the J end lost 5 bases, and 14 bases lay between the germline ends. CDR1 is SNHLY, CDR2 FYNNEI, per germline. This CDR3 spans 13 amino acids. The CDR3 is CASTRDGGETQYF. CDR3 sequence (DNA): TGTGCCAGCACCCGGGACGGAGGGGAGACCCAGTACTTC.

This clone showed up just once. V and J are TRBV29-1 and TRBJ2-7; the match to TRBD1 covers 8 bases. The CDR3 spans 14 residues. Trimming at V came to 3 bases and at J to 1 base, leaving 5 bases not matched to a gene. Germline V gives CDR1 SQVTM, CDR2 ANQGSEA. The CDR3 nucleotides read TGCAGCGTTGATACCGGGACAGGTTCCTACGAGCAGTACTTC. Translated: CSVDTGTGSYEQYF.

The rearrangement uses TRBV9 and TRBJ2-2; possible D gene TRBD1, 5 bases. The length of the CDR3 is 17 residues. Germline V gene lookup returns CDR1 SGDLS and CDR2 YYNGEE. With 0 bases removed from V and 4 bases from J, the gap between germline ends came to 16 bases. CDR3 DNA: TGTGCCAGCAGCGTAGAAGGGGCGGAAAGGGGCACCGGGGAGCTGTTTTTT. Translated, it gives CASSVEGAERGTGELFF.

The genes are TRBV7-9 and TRBJ2-7; D possibly corresponds to TRBD1 (6 bases). CDR1 is SEHNR, CDR2 FQNEAQ, per germline (reference sequence). The CDR3 sequence is 17 residues long. Trimming cost V 5 bases and J 1 base, with 21 bases left between them. The CDR3 DNA reads as TGTGCCAGCAGCGGCCCTGGACAGCACTTACGATCCTACGAGCAGTACTTC. Protein: CASSGPGQHLRSYEQYF.

The chain has TRBV30 and TRBJ1-1; 7 bases are shared with TRBD1. Unmatched junction bases numbered 8, after V lost 6 bases and J lost 4 bases. This CDR3 region has 13 residues. Germline-derived CDR1 and CDR2 are GTSNPN and SVGIG (reference sequence). CDR3 bases: TGTGCCTGCAAATCAGGGGGTAGCACTGAAGCTTTCTTT. Amino acid sequence: CACKSGGSTEAFF.

The gene calls are TRBV28 and TRBJ2-5, with D possibly TRBD1 on 5 matching bases. This CDR3 contains 17 residues. V was pared by 3 bases and J by 0 bases, with 17 bases between. In germline, CDR1 is MDHEN, CDR2 SYDVKM. CDR3 amino acids: CASSFLSTRVHQETQYF. The CDR3 DNA reads as TGTGCCAGCAGTTTTCTCTCTACCAGGGTCCACCAAGAGACCCAGTACTTC. The variable domain in full, completed from reference TRBV28 and TRBJ2-5, reads DVKVTQSSRYLVKRTGEKVFLECVQDMDHENMFWYRQDPGLGLRLIYFSYDVKMKEKGDIPEGYSVSREKKERFSLILESASTNQTSMYLCASSFLSTRVHQETQYFGPGTRLLVL.

The chain uses TRBV13 and TRBJ2-4, with a possible D match to TRBD1 (6 bases). CDR1 is PRHDT and CDR2 is FYEKMQ in the germline V gene (reference sequence). The CDR3 totals 14 residues. V dropped 5 bases and J dropped 6 bases, with 14 bases sitting between them. The CDR3 spells CASSQDRSVNIQYF. CDR3 DNA sequence: TGTGCCAGCAGCCAAGACAGGTCTGTAAACATTCAGTACTTC.

V gene TRBV7-3 combines with J gene TRBJ2-2; 7 bases agree with TRBD2. Trimming cost V 0 bases and J 1 base; bases outside gene matches: 8. CDR1 is SGHTA and CDR2 is FQGTGA in the germline V gene. The CDR3 covers 18 residues. Written as DNA, the CDR3 is TGTGCCAGCAGCTTAACGGGCATGCCTAGCGGGAACACCGGGGAGCTGTTTTTT. Its translation: CASSLTGMPSGNTGELFF.

V and J are TRBV29-1 and TRBJ1-2, with 7 bases fitting TRBD1. J gave up 2 bases and V 7 bases, and 7 bases lay outside the gene matches. This CDR3 comprises 13 residues. Germline V gives CDR1 SQVTM, CDR2 ANQGSEA. CDR3 residues: CSAPDRLNYGYTF. The CDR3 DNA reads TGCAGCGCCCCGGACAGGTTAAACTATGGCTACACCTTC. Drawing the rest from reference TRBV29-1 and TRBJ1-2, the complete variable domain is SAVISQKPSRDICQRGTSLTIQCQVDSQVTMMFWYRQQPGQSLTLIATANQGSEATYESGFVIDKFPISRPNLTFSTLTVSNMSPEDSSIYLCSAPDRLNYGYTFGSGTRLTVV.

The chain carries TRBV27 and TRBJ2-7; D is undetermined. V was pared by 8 bases and J by 2 bases, with 13 bases between. From germline, CDR1 is MNHEY and CDR2 SMNVEV (reference sequence). CDR3 length: 13 amino acids. The CDR3 region has the DNA TGTGCCAGCTCCATCCGGAGAACCTACGAGCAGTACTTC. It is translated as CASSIRRTYEQYF.

This chain joins TRBV13 and TRBJ1-1, with a weak D call TRBD1 (6 bases). The V and J ends lost 2 bases and 1 base respectively, with 8 bases between them. Germline lookup yields CDR1 PRHDT and CDR2 FYEKMQ (reference sequence). The CDR3 sequence is 14 residues long. The CDR3 here is CASSLTGTNTEAFF. In nucleotides, the CDR3 is TGTGCCAGCAGCTTAACAGGGACGAACACTGAAGCTTTCTTT.

The V and J genes are TRBV5-6 and TRBJ2-2; D not resolved. Trimming left V 4 bases short and J 7 bases short, with 17 bases between. CDR1 and CDR2 from the germline V gene are SGHDT and YYEEEE. The CDR3 extends over 15 amino acids. CDR3 nucleotides: TGTGCCAGCAGCCGATGGCGGTCCGGGTACGGGGAGCTGTTTTTT. This codes for CASSRWRSGYGELFF.

This chain uses TRBV4-2 with TRBJ2-1; 14 positions agree with TRBD2. V gave up 3 bases and J gave up 5 bases; unmatched junction bases: 3. This CDR3 spans 16 amino acids. Germline-derived CDR1 and CDR2 are LGHNA and YNFKEQ. Written as DNA, the CDR3 is TGTGCCAGCAGCCAGGGGACTAGCGGGAGTGACAATGAGCAGTTCTTC. Translating it yields CASSQGTSGSDNEQFF.

This clone was counted only a few times. V and J are TRBV7-9 and TRBJ1-2, with a possible D match to TRBD1 (6 bases). Germline V gene sequence: CDR1 SEHNR, CDR2 FQNEAQ (reference sequence). The CDR3 consists of 18 residues. The V end was cut by 5 bases, the J end by 0 bases, with 22 bases between. DNA of the CDR3: TGTGCCAGCAGCATGGGGGTGGGCAGGGGAAACTCTAACTATGGCTACACCTTC. This encodes CASSMGVGRGNSNYGYTF.

Here the CDR3 DNA reads TGTGCCAGCAGCGTAGCGGGGGGTTCCACTGAAGCTTTCTTT. Its protein product is CASSVAGGSTEAFF. This chain links TRBV9 with TRBJ1-1; D is possibly TRBD1 (5 bases). The V gene lost 0 bases and the J gene lost 4 bases, with 10 bases spanning the gap. The CDR3 totals 14 residues. Germline loops: CDR1 SGDLS, CDR2 YYNGEE.

The chain has TRBV7-6 and TRBJ2-2, with a possible D match to TRBD1 (6 bases). Trimming shortened V by 5 bases and J by 5 bases, and 15 bases separated the two germline ends. This CDR3 comprises 15 residues. Looked up from germline, CDR1 is SGHVS and CDR2 is FNYEAQ. The CDR3, as DNA: TGTGCCAGCAGCGCGGGCCCCGGACAGACCGGGGAGCTGTTTTTT. Protein product: CASSAGPGQTGELFF. Full variable domain (missing parts from reference TRBV7-6 and TRBJ2-2): GAGVSQSPRYKVTKRGQDVALRCDPISGHVSLYWYRQALGQGPEFLTYFNYEAQQDKSGLPNDRFSAERPEGSISTLTIQRTEQRDSAMYRCASSAGPGQTGELFFGEGSRLTVL.

The chain employs TRBV9 and TRBJ2-5; tentative D call: TRBD1 (5 bases). The length of the CDR3 is 14 residues. Germline CDR1 and CDR2: SGDLS and YYNGEE. V lost 3 bases and J 4 bases, leaving 13 bases between the germline ends. The CDR3 sequence: CASSDDSVRETQYF. The CDR3 region has the DNA TGTGCCAGCAGCGACGACAGTGTACGAGAGACCCAGTACTTC.

The chain carries TRBV27 and TRBJ1-1; D is undetermined. Per germline, CDR1 MNHEY and CDR2 SMNVEV (reference sequence). Trimming shortened V by 8 bases and J by 5 bases, and 18 bases separated the two germline ends. The CDR3 length is 14 residues. CDR3 protein: CASGYSGRNTEAFF. The CDR3 DNA follows: TGTGCCAGCGGATACTCCGGGAGGAATACTGAAGCTTTCTTT.

The chain combines TRBV6-6 with TRBJ2-1, with D unclear. Per germline, CDR1 MNHNY and CDR2 SVGAGI (reference sequence). The germline V and J ends were trimmed by 6 bases and 0 bases, with 15 bases remaining between them. The CDR3 length is 16 residues. The chain's CDR3 is CASRSERLSSYNEQFF. The CDR3, as DNA: TGTGCCAGCAGGTCTGAACGGTTGAGCTCCTACAATGAGCAGTTCTTC.

This chain links TRBV28 with TRBJ2-2; 10 bases are a match to TRBD1. Germline V gives CDR1 MDHEN, CDR2 SYDVKM. V shed 7 bases, J shed 5 bases, and the junction held 7 bases outside the gene matches. CDR3 size: 15 residues. DNA for the CDR3: TGTGCCAGCACCCGCGGGGGACAGGGGACCGGGGAGCTGTTTTTT. This encodes CASTRGGQGTGELFF.

V and J are TRBV11-3 and TRBJ2-4; a weak D match, TRBD2 (5 bases). The CDR3 extends over 14 amino acids. With 1 base removed from V and 6 bases from J, the gap between germline ends came to 10 bases. Germline CDR1 SGHNT, CDR2 YENEEA. The CDR3 bases are TGTGCCAGCAGCTTAGGGGAGTTGGGAAACATTCAGTACTTC. Encoded protein: CASSLGELGNIQYF.

The chain carries TRBV6-6 and TRBJ2-7, with unresolved D. The V and J ends lost 2 bases and 5 bases respectively, with 7 bases between them. Germline CDR1 is MNHNY and CDR2 is SVGAGI (reference sequence). The CDR3 is made up of 12 amino acids. This CDR3 is CASSYRGNEQYF. The CDR3, as DNA: TGTGCCAGCAGTTACAGAGGAAACGAGCAGTACTTC.

This rearrangement joins TRBV19 to TRBJ2-1; 12 nucleotides match TRBD2. This CDR3 has 15 amino acids. Germline CDR1 reads LNHDA; CDR2 reads SQIVND (reference sequence). The V segment lost 5 bases and the J segment 8 bases; nucleotides outside the gene matches: 7. CDR3 DNA sequence: TGTGCCAGTAGTGGGTCGACTAGCGGGAGTGATGAGCAGTTCTTC. The encoded protein is CASSGSTSGSDEQFF. The variable domain in full, with the rest retrieved from reference TRBV19 and TRBJ2-1, is DGGITQSPKYLFRKEGQNVTLSCEQNLNHDAMYWYRQDPGQGLRLIYYSQIVNDFQKGDIAEGYSVSREKKESFPLTVTSAQKNPTAFYLCASSGSTSGSDEQFFGPGTRLTVL.

The rearrangement uses TRBV9 and TRBJ2-5; no clear D. CDR3 length: 15 residues. The V and J ends lost 2 bases and 4 bases respectively, with 15 bases between them. In germline, CDR1 is SGDLS, CDR2 YYNGEE. The CDR3 nucleotides read TGTGCCAGCAGCGTCTTAGCCTCGGGTCGAGAGACCCAGTACTTC. It codes for CASSVLASGRETQYF. The whole variable domain, filled in from reference TRBV9 and TRBJ2-5, reads DSGVTQTPKHLITATGQRVTLRCSPRSGDLSVYWYQQSLDQGLQFLIQYYNGEERAKGNILERFSAQQFPDLHSELNLSSLELGDSALYFCASSVLASGRETQYFGPGTRLLVL.

V is TRBV4-3 and J is TRBJ1-1; 7 bases map to TRBD1. Germline CDR1 is LGHNA and CDR2 is YSLEER. The CDR3 extends over 14 amino acids. V trimming: 1 base; J trimming: 1 base; junction bases outside the gene matches: 0. The CDR3 sequence: CASSQGDRNTEAFF. CDR3 bases: TGCGCCAGCAGCCAAGGGGACAGGAACACTGAAGCTTTCTTT.